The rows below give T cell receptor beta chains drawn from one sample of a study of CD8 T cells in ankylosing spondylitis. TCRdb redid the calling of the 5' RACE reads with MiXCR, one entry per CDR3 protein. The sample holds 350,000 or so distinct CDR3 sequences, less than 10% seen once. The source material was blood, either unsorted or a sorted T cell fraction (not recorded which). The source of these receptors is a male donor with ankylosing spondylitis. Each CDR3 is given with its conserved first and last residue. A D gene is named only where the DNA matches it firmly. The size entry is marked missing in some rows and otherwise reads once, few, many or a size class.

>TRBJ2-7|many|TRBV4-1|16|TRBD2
CASSQGTSGSSYEQYF
TGCGCCAGCAGCCAAGGGACTAGCGGGAGCTCCTACGAGCAGTACTTC
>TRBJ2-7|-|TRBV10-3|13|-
CAISGENQYEQYF
TGTGCCATCAGTGGGGAGAACCAATACGAGCAGTACTTC
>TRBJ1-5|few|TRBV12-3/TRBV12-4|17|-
CASSFGTAPGFNQPQHF
TGTGCCAGCAGTTTCGGGACGGCCCCAGGGTTCAATCAGCCCCAGCATTTT
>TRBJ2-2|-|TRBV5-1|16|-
CASRPTHEELGGELFF
TGCGCCAGCAGACCCACTCATGAGGAGTTGGGCGGGGAGCTGTTTTTT
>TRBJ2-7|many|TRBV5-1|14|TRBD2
CASSPGLATGEQYF
TGCGCCAGCAGCCCGGGACTAGCGACAGGTGAGCAGTACTTC
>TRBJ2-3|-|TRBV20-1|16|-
CSARDSSQGPTDTQYF
TGCAGTGCTAGAGATTCCAGTCAGGGGCCCACAGATACGCAGTATTTT
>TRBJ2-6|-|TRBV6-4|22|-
CASRTVRQPGPEKGSGANVLTF
TGTGCCAGCAGGACTGTCCGGCAACCAGGGCCAGAAAAAGGCTCTGGGGCCAACGTCCTGACTTTC
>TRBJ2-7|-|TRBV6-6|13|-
CASRTAGFYEQYF
TGTGCCAGCAGAACGGCTGGATTTTACGAGCAGTACTTC
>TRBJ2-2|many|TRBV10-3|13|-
CAIKRGSTGELFF
TGTGCCATCAAGAGGGGCTCCACCGGGGAGCTGTTTTTT
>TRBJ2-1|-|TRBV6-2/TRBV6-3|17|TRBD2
CASSYTGLAGVRNEQFF
TGTGCCAGCAGTTACACGGGACTAGCGGGAGTAAGAAATGAGCAGTTCTTC
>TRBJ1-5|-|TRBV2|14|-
CASSSQGLTQPQHF
TGTGCCAGCAGTTCCCAGGGGTTGACCCAGCCCCAGCATTTT
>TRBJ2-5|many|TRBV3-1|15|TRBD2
CASTLGLAGWETQYF
TGTGCCAGCACCCTCGGACTAGCGGGATGGGAGACCCAGTACTTC
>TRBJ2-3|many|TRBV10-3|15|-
CAISEEQGHTDTQYF
TGTGCCATCAGTGAAGAACAGGGCCACACAGATACGCAGTATTTT
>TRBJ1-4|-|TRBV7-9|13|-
CASSLGAYEKLFF
TGTGCCAGCAGCTTGGGAGCCTATGAAAAACTGTTTTTT
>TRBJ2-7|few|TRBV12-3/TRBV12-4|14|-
CASSLLKTESEQYF
TGTGCCAGCAGTTTGCTTAAGACAGAATCGGAGCAGTACTTC
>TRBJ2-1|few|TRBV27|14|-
CASSFTGPLARQFF
TGTGCCAGCAGTTTTACGGGACCCCTAGCGCGGCAGTTCTTC
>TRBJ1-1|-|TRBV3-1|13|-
CASSQEWGTEAFF
TGTGCCAGCAGCCAAGAATGGGGGACTGAAGCTTTCTTT
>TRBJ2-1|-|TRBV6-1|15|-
CASSVTNGIYNEQFF
TGTGCCAGCAGTGTCACAAACGGGATCTACAATGAGCAGTTCTTC
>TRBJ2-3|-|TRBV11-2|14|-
CASSLVIGSDTQYF
TGTGCCAGCAGCTTAGTGATAGGGTCAGATACGCAGTATTTT
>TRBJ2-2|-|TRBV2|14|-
CASSEVLNTGELFF
TGTGCCAGCAGTGAAGTGTTGAACACCGGGGAGCTGTTTTTT
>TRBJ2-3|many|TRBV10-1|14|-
CASSDRGKGDTQYF
TGCGCCAGCAGTGATCGGGGAAAGGGAGATACGCAGTATTTT
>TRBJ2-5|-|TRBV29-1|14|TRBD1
CSGEDRGRSETQYF
TGCAGCGGGGAAGACAGGGGGCGATCAGAGACCCAGTACTTC
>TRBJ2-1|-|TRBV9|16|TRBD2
CASSPPSGRAYNEQFF
TGTGCCAGCAGCCCTCCTAGCGGGAGGGCCTACAATGAGCAGTTCTTC
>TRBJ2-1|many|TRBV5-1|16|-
CASSPFRGTSYNEQFF
TGCGCCAGCAGCCCGTTCAGGGGCACCTCCTACAATGAGCAGTTCTTC